What follows are 15 T cell receptor beta chains derived from one specimen sequenced in a study of blood T cell repertoires in COVID-19. The data were produced by immunoSEQ multiplex PCR, yet TCRdb's version contains in-frame clones alone and is incomplete. The table has around 150,000 clones, around 74% seen once; the top ten hold 3.7%. Sequencing input: peripheral blood. These receptors were taken from a woman of 80 years or more with acute or convalescent COVID-19.

The chain joins TRBV19 to TRBJ2-2, with 7 nucleotides matching TRBD1. This CDR3 contains 14 residues. V dropped 2 bases and J dropped 11; count of bases not matched to a gene: 8. CDR1 LNHDA and CDR2 SQIVND come from the germline V gene (reference sequence). CDR3 region: CASSIRQGGGELFF. DNA of the CDR3: TGTGCCAGTAGTATACGACAGGGCGGTGGAGAGCTGTTTTTT.

The V call is TRBV2, the J call TRBJ1-2; 8 nucleotides align to TRBD1. The CDR3 extends over 13 amino acids. Germline CDR1 reads SNHLY; CDR2 reads FYNNEI. Losses at the gene ends were 8 bases for V and 0 bases for J; bases not matched to a gene: 2. The CDR3 here is CASQGAANYGYTF. The CDR3 DNA sequence: TGTGCCAGCCAGGGGGCTGCTAACTATGGCTACACCTTC. Supplemented by reference TRBV2 and TRBJ1-2, the full variable domain reads EPEVTQTPSHQVTQMGQEVILRCVPISNHLYFYWYRQILGQKVEFLVSFYNNEISEKSEIFDDQFSVERPDGSNFTLKIRSTKLEDSAMYFCASQGAANYGYTFGSGTRLTVV.

This clone was observed a single time. The V call is TRBV7-9, the J call TRBJ1-3; the match to TRBD1 covers 7 bases. CDR1 is SEHNR and CDR2 is FQNEAQ in the germline V gene (reference sequence). V gave up 5 bases and J gave up 9 bases; unmatched junction bases: 13. This CDR3 comprises 15 residues. The CDR3 region is CASSPQGGHQGTIYF. In DNA, the CDR3 is TGTGCCAGCAGCCCGCAGGGGGGACACCAGGGCACCATATATTTT. Filled out from reference TRBV7-9 and TRBJ1-3, the complete variable domain reads DTGVSQNPRHKITKRGQNVTFRCDPISEHNRLYWYRQTLGQGPEFLTYFQNEAQLEKSRLLSDRFSAERPKGSFSTLEIQRTEQGDSAMYLCASSPQGGHQGTIYFGEGSWLTVV.

The chain combines TRBV2 with TRBJ2-1; D call uncertain. V was trimmed by 7 bases and J by 6 bases, leaving 7 bases between them. This CDR3 has 11 amino acids. Germline V CDR1 and CDR2: SNHLY, FYNNEI. CDR3 sequence reads: CASNLSNEQFF. CDR3 coding DNA: TGTGCCAGCAACCTGAGCAATGAGCAGTTCTTC.

The J gene is TRBJ1-1, the V gene TRBV9; 8 bases line up with TRBD1. Germline lookup yields CDR1 SGDLS and CDR2 YYNGEE. The CDR3 is 15 amino acids. V was clipped by 4 bases and J by 5 bases; unmatched bases: 10. The CDR3 here is CASSTVQGVGTEAFF. CDR3 nucleotides: TGTGCCAGCAGCACGGTACAGGGGGTTGGTACTGAAGCTTTCTTT.

Only one count was recorded for this clone. The chain recombines TRBV9 with TRBJ1-1; tentative D call: TRBD1 (5 bases). CDR1 and CDR2 (germline): SGDLS, YYNGEE. The ends were cut back, 0 bases at V and 7 bases at J, with 10 bases in the middle. This CDR3 is 13 amino acids long. For the CDR3, the DNA is TGTGCCAGCAGCGTAGTCGGTCAGGGTGAAGCTTTCTTT. Protein product: CASSVVGQGEAFF.

This clone showed up just a few times. The genes are TRBV5-1 and TRBJ1-3; D is perhaps TRBD1 (5 bases). This CDR3 has 14 amino acids. Per the germline V gene, CDR1 is SGHRS and CDR2 is YFSETQ. V was cut by 4 bases and J by 7 bases, with 15 bases left in between. CDR3 bases: TGCGCCAGCAGCGTTCTAGGGGTTGAGAACACCATATATTTT. Translating it yields CASSVLGVENTIYF.

The chain couples TRBV30 to TRBJ1-2; weak D call: TRBD1 (6 bases). The CDR3 is 15 amino acids. The V end was cut by 4 bases, the J end by 4 bases, with 19 bases between. In germline, CDR1 is GTSNPN, CDR2 SVGIG (reference sequence). The CDR3 DNA reads TGTGCCTGGACCCCGAGGGCGGGGGCCCTCTATGGCTACACCTTC. Residues: CAWTPRAGALYGYTF.

The chain carries TRBV29-1 and TRBJ2-2; D not resolved. The length of the CDR3 is 12 residues. The germline V gene encodes CDR1 SQVTM and CDR2 ANQGSEA. V dropped 0 bases and J dropped 5 bases, with 4 bases sitting between them. CDR3 residues: CSVEERTGELFF. DNA for the CDR3: TGCAGCGTTGAAGAGAGGACCGGGGAGCTGTTTTTT.

This clone was picked up one time. The chain links TRBV12-5 to TRBJ1-1; TRBD1 matches 12 bases. V was pared by 1 base and J by 5 bases, with 5 bases of the junction left unmatched. Germline CDR1 reads LGHNT; CDR2 reads FRNRAP. This CDR3 spans 16 amino acids. In nucleotides, the CDR3 is TGTGCTAGTGGTTTGGACCTGGGACAGGGGGCTACTGAAGCTTTCTTT. It is translated as CASGLDLGQGATEAFF.

The chain is built from TRBV28 and TRBJ2-2; no firm D call. V was trimmed by 8 bases and J by 6 bases, leaving 4 bases between them. There are 10 residues in the CDR3. Germline V gene sequence: CDR1 MDHEN, CDR2 SYDVKM. The CDR3 spells CASGPGELFF. In DNA, the CDR3 is TGTGCCAGCGGGCCCGGGGAGCTGTTTTTT.

CDR3 protein: CACPGLDGRAFF. The CDR3 DNA reads as TGTGCCTGTCCGGGACTCGACGGAAGGGCTTTCTTT. The chain carries TRBV30 and TRBJ1-1; a weak D match, TRBD1 (5 bases). The CDR3 loop spans 12 amino acids. The germline V gene encodes CDR1 GTSNPN and CDR2 SVGIG (reference sequence). With 6 bases removed from V and 11 bases from J, the gap between germline ends came to 19 bases.

This clone was detected only a few times. This sequence joins TRBV2 and TRBJ2-5; 9 bases fit TRBD2. Germline values: CDR1 SNHLY, CDR2 FYNNEI. CDR3 length equals 15 residues. J was trimmed by 4 bases and V by 4 bases; bases with no gene match: 7. CDR3: CASSAGREGRETQYF. As DNA, the CDR3 is TGTGCCAGCAGTGCCGGGCGGGAGGGTAGAGAGACCCAGTACTTC. Full variable domain (rest looked up from reference TRBV2 and TRBJ2-5): EPEVTQTPSHQVTQMGQEVILRCVPISNHLYFYWYRQILGQKVEFLVSFYNNEISEKSEIFDDQFSVERPDGSNFTLKIRSTKLEDSAMYFCASSAGREGRETQYFGPGTRLLVL.

The chain has TRBV25-1 and TRBJ1-2; D is uncertain. The CDR3 covers 14 residues. The germline CDR1 and CDR2 sequences are MGHDK and SYGVNS. V dropped 6 bases and J dropped 2 bases, with 13 bases sitting between them. The CDR3 DNA follows: TGTGCCAGCAGGGCAACCTCGGGGAACTATGGCTACACCTTC. Its translation: CASRATSGNYGYTF.

This clone was counted between two and nine times. The V call is TRBV27, the J call TRBJ2-1; D is perhaps TRBD2 (6 bases). The CDR3 is 16 amino acids. The germline CDR1 and CDR2 sequences are MNHEY and SMNVEV (reference sequence). V lost 4 bases and J 3 bases, leaving 16 bases between the germline ends. The CDR3 nucleotides read TGTGCCAGCAGTTCCACGGGACTCGACGGCTACAATGAGCAGTTCTTC. Translated: CASSSTGLDGYNEQFF.